This TCR beta chain was found in a study of cytomegalovirus exposure and HLA in healthy donors. Study in general: Among about 179 million T cells, an earlier analysis found roughly 110 million unique TCR beta sequences.

It was with 60 Vbeta and 13 Jbeta primers that the PCR ran. The method was immunoSEQ multiplex PCR; TCRdb's version includes in-frame clones alone and lacks a portion of them. The sample contains about 120,000 clones, about 83% of which appear only once. Per germline, CDR1 SEHNR and CDR2 FQNEAQ (reference sequence). Trimming took 3 bases from V and 2 from J; bases not matched to a gene: 4. The length of the CDR3 is 15 residues. The J gene is TRBJ2-1, the V gene TRBV7-9; the match to TRBD2 covers 7 bases. This receptor was identified in a female donor in good health and CMV-seronegative. The specimen was PBMCs. CDR3 sequence reads: CASSLPGGTYNEQFF. CDR3 in DNA: TGTGCCAGCAGCTTGCCCGGGGGGACCTACAATGAGCAGTTCTTC.